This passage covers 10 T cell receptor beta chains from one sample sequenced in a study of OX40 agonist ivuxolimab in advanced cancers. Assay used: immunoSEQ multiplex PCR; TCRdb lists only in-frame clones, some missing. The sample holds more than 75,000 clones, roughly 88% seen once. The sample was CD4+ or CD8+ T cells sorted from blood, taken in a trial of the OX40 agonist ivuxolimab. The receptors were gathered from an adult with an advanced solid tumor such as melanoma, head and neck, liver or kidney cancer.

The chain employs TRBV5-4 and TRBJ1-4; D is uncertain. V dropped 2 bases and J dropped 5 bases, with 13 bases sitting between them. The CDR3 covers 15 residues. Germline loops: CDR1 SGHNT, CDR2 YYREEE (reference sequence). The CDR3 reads CASSLRNSLNEKLFF. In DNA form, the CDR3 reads TGTGCCAGCAGCTTAAGGAACAGCTTGAATGAAAAACTGTTTTTT.

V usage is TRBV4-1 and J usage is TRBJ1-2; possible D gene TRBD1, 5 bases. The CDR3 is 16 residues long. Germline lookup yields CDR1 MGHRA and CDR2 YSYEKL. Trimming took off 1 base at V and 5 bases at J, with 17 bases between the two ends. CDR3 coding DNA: TGCGCCAGCAGCCAAGTTCGGGACTGGGGGGGTTATGGCTACACCTTC. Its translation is CASSQVRDWGGYGYTF.

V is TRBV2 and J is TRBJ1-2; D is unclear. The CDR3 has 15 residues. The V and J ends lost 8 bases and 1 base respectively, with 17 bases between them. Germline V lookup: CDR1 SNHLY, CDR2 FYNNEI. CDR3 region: CASLYGRNLNYGYTF. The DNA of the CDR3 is TGTGCCAGCCTTTATGGACGGAACCTTAACTATGGCTACACCTTC.

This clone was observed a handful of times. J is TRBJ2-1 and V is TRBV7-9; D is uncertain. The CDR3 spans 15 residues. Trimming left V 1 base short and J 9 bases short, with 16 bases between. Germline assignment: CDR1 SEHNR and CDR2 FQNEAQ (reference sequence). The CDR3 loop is CASSLVSSPDAEQFF. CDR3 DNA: TGTGCCAGCAGCTTAGTATCGAGCCCGGATGCTGAGCAGTTCTTC.

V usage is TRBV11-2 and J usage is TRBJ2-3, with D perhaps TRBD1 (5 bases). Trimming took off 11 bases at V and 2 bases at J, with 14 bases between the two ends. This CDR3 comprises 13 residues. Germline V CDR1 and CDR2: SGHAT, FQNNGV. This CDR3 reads CAGSRVITDTQYF. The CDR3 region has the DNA TGTGCCGGGTCCAGGGTAATCACAGATACGCAGTATTTT.

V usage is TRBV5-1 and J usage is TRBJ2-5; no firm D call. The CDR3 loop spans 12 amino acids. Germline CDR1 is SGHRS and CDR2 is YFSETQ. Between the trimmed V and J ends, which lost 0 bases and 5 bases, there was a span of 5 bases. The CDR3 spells CASSLAGETQYF. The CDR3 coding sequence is TGCGCCAGCAGCTTGGCCGGGGAGACCCAGTACTTC.

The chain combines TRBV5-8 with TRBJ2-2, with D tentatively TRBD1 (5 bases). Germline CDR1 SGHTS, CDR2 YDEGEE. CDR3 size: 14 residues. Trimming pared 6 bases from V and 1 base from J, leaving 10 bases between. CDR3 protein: CASTVQGNTGELFF. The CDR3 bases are TGTGCCAGCACCGTGCAGGGGAACACCGGGGAGCTGTTTTTT.

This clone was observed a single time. CDR3 in DNA: TGCGCCAGCAGCCAACCGGGGGGCGGGCGATACAATGAGCAGTTCTTC. This encodes CASSQPGGGRYNEQFF. The chain joins TRBV4-1 to TRBJ2-1; D may be TRBD2 (7 bases). From germline, CDR1 is MGHRA and CDR2 YSYEKL. Trimming took off 2 bases at V and 4 bases at J, with 15 bases between the two ends. This CDR3 has 16 residues.

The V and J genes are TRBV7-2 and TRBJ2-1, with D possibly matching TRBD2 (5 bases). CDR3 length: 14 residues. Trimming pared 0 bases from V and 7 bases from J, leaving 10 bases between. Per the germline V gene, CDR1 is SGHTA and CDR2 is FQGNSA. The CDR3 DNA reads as TGTGCCAGCAGCTTAGCTACTAGTCTTAATGAGCAGTTCTTC. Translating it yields CASSLATSLNEQFF.

Here the CDR3 DNA reads TGTGCCAGCTCACCACGTTCTAGCGGGCTCGACGAGCAGTACTTC. Protein: CASSPRSSGLDEQYF. V gene TRBV18 combines with J gene TRBJ2-7; TRBD2 aligns across 8 bases. This CDR3 region has 15 residues. CDR1 is KGHSH, CDR2 LQKENI, per germline. V lost 1 base, J lost 5 bases, and 7 bases stayed unmatched. Based on the CDR3 plus reference TRBV18 and TRBJ2-7, the full variable domain is NAGVMQNPRHLVRRRGQEARLRCSPMKGHSHVYWYRQLPEEGLKFMVYLQKENIIDESGMPKERFSAEFPKEGPSILRIQQVVRGDSAAYFCASSPRSSGLDEQYFGPGTRLTVT.